These 19 T cell receptor beta chains came from one sample sequenced in a study of early T cells in non-severe SARS-CoV-2 infection. TCRdb reanalysed the 5' RACE reads using MiXCR and keeps one entry per CDR3 protein. The sample records around 40,000 distinct CDR3 sequences, around 9.9% being singletons. The material sequenced was whole blood. The receptors come from an adult who was a healthcare worker with PCR-confirmed SARS-CoV-2 infection or an uninfected control (not recorded which).

This clonotype was counted ten times or more. The chain employs TRBV6-1 and TRBJ1-2; no definite D call. Per germline, CDR1 MNHNS and CDR2 SASEGT. Trimming removed 11 bases at V and 4 bases at J, with 17 bases between. This CDR3 contains 13 residues. The CDR3 is CAVHSAGSYGYTF. The CDR3 nucleotides are TGTGCCGTCCACTCCGCGGGGAGCTATGGCTACACCTTC.

This clonotype was found once. The V and J genes are TRBV27 and TRBJ2-2; D call uncertain. V lost 2 bases and J 6 bases, leaving 4 bases between the germline ends. Germline assignment: CDR1 MNHEY and CDR2 SMNVEV (reference sequence). CDR3 size: 12 residues. CDR3 residues: CASSLGPGELFF. The DNA for the CDR3 is TGTGCCAGCAGTTTAGGCCCCGGGGAGCTGTTTTTT.

The chain uses TRBV6-5 and TRBJ2-6, with D possibly matching TRBD1 (5 bases). The CDR3 has 15 amino acids. Per germline, CDR1 MNHEY and CDR2 SVGAGI. Trimming shortened V by 5 bases and J by 0 bases, and 8 bases separated the two germline ends. CDR3: CASSPTDSGANVLTF. In nucleotides, the CDR3 is TGTGCCAGCAGTCCGACAGACTCTGGGGCCAACGTCCTGACTTTC.

V usage is TRBV12-3 or TRBV12-4 and J usage is TRBJ2-5; 7 positions match TRBD2. The CDR3 consists of 15 residues. V trimming: 7 bases; J trimming: 5 bases; junction bases outside the gene matches: 13. The CDR3 reads CASTLRRGREETQYF. CDR3 coding DNA: TGTGCCAGCACTCTCCGGCGGGGGAGAGAGGAGACCCAGTACTTC.

This clonotype counts as medium-sized. V is TRBV5-5 and J is TRBJ2-1; 15 bases are shared with TRBD2. Unmatched junction bases numbered 10, after V lost 3 bases and J lost 9 bases. This CDR3 comprises 17 residues. Germline CDR1 and CDR2: SGHKS and YYEKEE (reference sequence). Here the CDR3 reads CASSSPGTSGGRGEQFF. The CDR3 region has the DNA TGTGCCAGCAGCTCCCCCGGGACTAGCGGGGGGAGGGGTGAGCAGTTCTTC. Drawing the rest from reference TRBV5-5 and TRBJ2-1, the complete variable domain is DAGVTQSPTHLIKTRGQQVTLRCSPISGHKSVSWYQQVLGQGPQFIFQYYEKEERGRGNFPDRFSARQFPNYSSELNVNALLLGDSALYLCASSSPGTSGGRGEQFFGPGTRLTVL.

This sequence joins TRBV27 and TRBJ1-5; D uncertain. Trimming left V 3 bases short and J 0 bases short, with 6 bases between. CDR3 size: 14 residues. Germline V gene data show CDR1 as MNHEY and CDR2 as SMNVEV (reference sequence). CDR3 in DNA: TGTGCCAGCAGTTTTGGGTATAGCAATCAGCCCCAGCATTTT. The encoded protein is CASSFGYSNQPQHF.

This clonotype showed up many times. The V and J genes are TRBV9 and TRBJ2-2; 7 bases align to TRBD1. After removal of 2 bases from V and 0 bases from J, the junction contained 1 base not matched to a gene. This CDR3 has 15 residues. CDR1 is SGDLS, CDR2 YYNGEE, per germline. The CDR3, as DNA: TGTGCCAGCAGCGTGGGACAGACGAACACCGGGGAGCTGTTTTTT. This sequence encodes CASSVGQTNTGELFF.

This clonotype was found a few times. The chain carries TRBV9 and TRBJ1-1, with D hard to call. Germline V gene data show CDR1 as SGDLS and CDR2 as YYNGEE. V was trimmed by 4 bases and J by 5 bases, leaving 6 bases between them. The CDR3 is 11 amino acids. The CDR3 DNA follows: TGTGCCAGCAGCCCCCGGACTGAAGCTTTCTTT. This translates into CASSPRTEAFF.

This clonotype showed up just a few times. The V and J genes are TRBV7-6 and TRBJ1-3; no definite D call. This CDR3 is built from 16 residues. V was shortened by 3 bases and J by 4 bases, with 16 bases between the two germline ends. Germline V gene sequence: CDR1 SGHVS, CDR2 FNYEAQ. The CDR3 DNA reads as TGTGCCAGCAGCTTTCTAGCACCGGAGTTCGGAAACACCATATATTTT. It yields the protein CASSFLAPEFGNTIYF.

This clonotype was seen at least ten times. The rearrangement joins TRBV4-1 to TRBJ2-3, with a possible D match to TRBD2 (5 bases). This CDR3 comprises 13 residues. From germline, CDR1 is MGHRA and CDR2 YSYEKL. Trimming shortened V by 4 bases and J by 4 bases, and 9 bases separated the two germline ends. Here the CDR3 reads CASSRTPSDTQYF. CDR3 coding DNA: TGCGCCAGCAGCCGGACTCCATCAGATACGCAGTATTTT.

This clonotype showed up just a few times. This chain joins TRBV3-1 and TRBJ2-7; D gene unclear. Per the germline V gene, CDR1 is LGHDT and CDR2 is YNNKEL (reference sequence). V gave up 1 base and J gave up 1 base, with 8 bases separating them. This CDR3 region has 14 residues. CDR3 residues: CASSQGDTSYEQYF. In DNA, the CDR3 is TGTGCCAGCAGCCAAGGCGATACTTCCTACGAGCAGTACTTC.

In this sample, this clonotype turned up many times. The chain couples TRBV19 to TRBJ2-7; tentative D call: TRBD2 (5 bases). Between the trimmed V and J ends, which lost 4 bases and 6 bases, there was a span of 16 bases. This CDR3 has 14 residues. CDR1 LNHDA and CDR2 SQIVND come from the germline V gene (reference sequence). CDR3 amino acids: CASSRGRLGGEQYF. In DNA form, the CDR3 reads TGTGCCAGTAGTAGGGGTCGCCTCGGAGGCGAGCAGTACTTC.

The genes are TRBV29-1 and TRBJ2-3, with 12 bases fitting TRBD2. V shed 5 bases, J shed 1 base, and the junction held 13 bases outside the gene matches. CDR3 length equals 18 residues. Germline CDR1 SQVTM, CDR2 ANQGSEA. The CDR3 spells CSVSGTSGSPLGTDTQYF. The CDR3 DNA follows: TGCAGCGTTTCGGGGACTAGCGGGTCTCCTTTGGGCACAGATACGCAGTATTTT.

This clonotype has ten or more counts. The V and J genes are TRBV5-1 and TRBJ2-7; weak D call: TRBD1 (8 bases). This CDR3 is 16 amino acids long. Germline V gene data show CDR1 as SGHRS and CDR2 as YFSETQ. With 6 bases removed from V and 7 bases from J, the gap between germline ends came to 26 bases. The CDR3 loop is CASTQTSITGGGEQYF. Written as DNA, the CDR3 is TGCGCCAGCACCCAGACTTCCATTACAGGGGGAGGGGAGCAGTACTTC.

This clonotype was detected many times. V and J are TRBV5-6 and TRBJ1-1; D is ambiguous. The V gene's germline CDR1 is SGHDT and CDR2 YYEEEE. The CDR3 is made up of 12 amino acids. V was cut by 9 bases and J by 0 bases, with 9 bases left in between. CDR3 amino acids: CATGRVNTEAFF. The CDR3 bases are TGTGCCACGGGGAGGGTGAACACTGAAGCTTTCTTT.

The table lists this clonotype with a few counts. V and J are TRBV28 and TRBJ1-1, with D unclear. The CDR3 length is 15 residues. Trimming left V 5 bases short and J 4 bases short, with 17 bases between. Per germline, CDR1 MDHEN and CDR2 SYDVKM. CDR3 sequence: CASSPPAWGPTEAFF. The CDR3 coding sequence is TGTGCCAGCAGTCCCCCCGCCTGGGGTCCCACTGAAGCTTTCTTT.

This clonotype was detected only a few times. The J gene is TRBJ2-2, the V gene TRBV4-3, with D unclear. The CDR3 runs to 15 residues. The V end was cut by 2 bases, the J end by 9 bases, with 16 bases between. CDR1 is LGHNA and CDR2 is YSLEER in the germline V gene. The CDR3 protein is CASSQIQYTTRELFF. In DNA form, the CDR3 reads TGCGCCAGCAGCCAAATACAGTATACGACGAGGGAGCTGTTTTTT.

This clonotype has a count of ten or more. J is TRBJ2-1 and V is TRBV6-1; D is ambiguous. Deletions cut 8 bases from V and 7 bases from J, with 9 bases between. Looked up from germline, CDR1 is MNHNS and CDR2 is SASEGT. This CDR3 comprises 11 residues. CDR3 region: CASATWNEQFF. CDR3 bases: TGTGCCAGCGCAACGTGGAATGAGCAGTTCTTC.

This clonotype has more than one count but fewer than ten. The chain combines TRBV11-2 with TRBJ2-7, with a weak D call TRBD1 (5 bases). The ends were cut back, 2 bases at V and 3 bases at J, with 17 bases in the middle. CDR3 length equals 16 residues. Germline-derived CDR1 and CDR2 are SGHAT and FQNNGV. The CDR3 nucleotides read TGTGCCAGCAGCTTACGGCTTCAGGCAGGGATCTACGAGCAGTACTTC. This sequence encodes CASSLRLQAGIYEQYF.